A selection of T cell receptor beta chains follows, all from one sample in a study of blood T cell repertoires in COVID-19. Here immunoSEQ multiplex PCR was the method, and the copy in TCRdb shows in-frame clones only, minus some. The repertoire holds about 89,000 clones, with roughly 74% as singletons. The sequencing input was peripheral blood. The source is a man in his 70s with COVID-19, enrolled during active disease. CDR3s include the opening cysteine and the closing phenylalanine or tryptophan. Each record gives: clone size, D gene, J gene, V gene, CDR3 DNA, CDR3 protein. The D gene is left open where the match is weak. Rows give clone size only sometimes, using once, few, many, or a class for an expanded clone.

clone size: -
D gene: TRBD2
J gene: TRBJ2-1
V gene: TRBV5-4
CDR3 DNA: TGTGCCAGCAGCTTGGCCCCGCGGGGGTCCAATGAGCAGTTCTTC
CDR3 protein: CASSLAPRGSNEQFF

clone size: -
D gene: TRBD1
J gene: TRBJ1-4
V gene: TRBV5-1
CDR3 DNA: TGCGCCAGCAGCGCCGGGACAGCAACTAATGAAAAACTGTTTTTT
CDR3 protein: CASSAGTATNEKLFF

clone size: -
D gene: -
J gene: TRBJ1-1
V gene: TRBV5-6
CDR3 DNA: TGTGCCAGCAGCTTGGGCACAGCGAACACTGAAGCTTTCTTT
CDR3 protein: CASSLGTANTEAFF

clone size: -
D gene: TRBD2
J gene: TRBJ2-2
V gene: TRBV19
CDR3 DNA: TGTGCCAGTTCGGGGGGGAACACCGGGGAGCTGTTTTTT
CDR3 protein: CASSGGNTGELFF

clone size: few
D gene: -
J gene: TRBJ1-2
V gene: TRBV29-1
CDR3 DNA: TGCAGCGTCCGCGGAGCGCTCGCCTATGGCTACACCTTC
CDR3 protein: CSVRGALAYGYTF

clone size: few
D gene: -
J gene: TRBJ1-2
V gene: TRBV20-1
CDR3 DNA: TGCAGTGCTGGCATATACTATGGCTACACCTTC
CDR3 protein: CSAGIYYGYTF

clone size: -
D gene: TRBD1
J gene: TRBJ1-2
V gene: TRBV5-4
CDR3 DNA: TGTGCCAGCAGCTCCAGGGGGGATGGCTACACCTTC
CDR3 protein: CASSSRGDGYTF

clone size: -
D gene: -
J gene: TRBJ1-5
V gene: TRBV11-2
CDR3 DNA: TGTGCCAGCAGCGGAGACCGGTTCCCCAATCAGCCCCAGCATTTT
CDR3 protein: CASSGDRFPNQPQHF

clone size: -
D gene: -
J gene: TRBJ2-3
V gene: TRBV5-1
CDR3 DNA: TGCGCCAGCAGCGGAACAGCCACAGATACGCAGTATTTT
CDR3 protein: CASSGTATDTQYF

clone size: few
D gene: TRBD1
J gene: TRBJ1-1
V gene: TRBV28
CDR3 DNA: TGTGCCAGCACCTCAAAGGACAGGGCGGCTGAAGCTTTCTTT
CDR3 protein: CASTSKDRAAEAFF

clone size: once
D gene: -
J gene: TRBJ1-2
V gene: TRBV7-2
CDR3 DNA: TGTGCCAGCAGCTTAAATCCCCTAGACAGAGGCTATGGCTACACCTTC
CDR3 protein: CASSLNPLDRGYGYTF

clone size: -
D gene: -
J gene: TRBJ1-2
V gene: TRBV7-9
CDR3 DNA: TGTGCCAGCAGCCCTCCCGGGGTTAAGGGCTATGGCTACACCTTC
CDR3 protein: CASSPPGVKGYGYTF

clone size: -
D gene: -
J gene: TRBJ2-1
V gene: TRBV10-1
CDR3 DNA: TGCGCCAGCAGTGAGCCTCCAGGGTATGAGCAGTTCTTC
CDR3 protein: CASSEPPGYEQFF

clone size: -
D gene: TRBD1
J gene: TRBJ1-5
V gene: TRBV5-3
CDR3 DNA: TGTGCCAGAAGCTCGCACCGGCTCGGACAGGGGAATTATAGCAATCAGCCCCAGCATTTT
CDR3 protein: CARSSHRLGQGNYSNQPQHF

clone size: -
D gene: -
J gene: TRBJ2-5
V gene: TRBV19
CDR3 DNA: TGTGCCAGTAGTATGTCGCAAGAGACCCAGTACTTC
CDR3 protein: CASSMSQETQYF

clone size: -
D gene: -
J gene: TRBJ1-5
V gene: TRBV20-1
CDR3 DNA: TGCAGTGCTAGTGGTGACTCTTATAGCAATCAGCCCCAGCATTTT
CDR3 protein: CSASGDSYSNQPQHF

clone size: -
D gene: -
J gene: TRBJ1-5
V gene: TRBV6-5
CDR3 DNA: TGTGCCAGCAGTCCTTTAACAGGAAATCAGCCCCAGCATTTT
CDR3 protein: CASSPLTGNQPQHF

clone size: -
D gene: TRBD1
J gene: TRBJ2-7
V gene: TRBV7-2
CDR3 DNA: TGTGCCAGCAGACGACGGGACAGCTCCTACGAGCAGTACTTC
CDR3 protein: CASRRRDSSYEQYF

clone size: -
D gene: TRBD1
J gene: TRBJ1-5
V gene: TRBV5-1
CDR3 DNA: TGCGCCAGCAGCTCGGGACAGAATCAGCCCCAGCATTTT
CDR3 protein: CASSSGQNQPQHF

clone size: -
D gene: -
J gene: TRBJ1-1
V gene: TRBV5-1
CDR3 DNA: TGCGCCAGCAGCTTGACAGGTTTGAACACTGAAGCTTTCTTT
CDR3 protein: CASSLTGLNTEAFF

clone size: -
D gene: -
J gene: TRBJ2-2
V gene: TRBV2
CDR3 DNA: TGTGCCAGCAGCCAGGAGGGATCGAACACCGGGGAGCTGTTTTTT
CDR3 protein: CASSQEGSNTGELFF